This TCR beta chain was obtained from a study of blood T cell repertoires in COVID-19 (dated by TCRdb to 2020 to 2021). About the full investigation: Collaborator samples came from the United States, Italy and Spain and covered acute and convalescent phases of COVID-19. The prospective study material was composed of cDNA or gDNA derived from T cells, B-cell-depleted T cells, or PBMCs. Subjects who had been exposed to COVID-19, were actively infected with it, or had recovered from it provided the deeply sampled blood TCRbeta repertoires that made up the dataset. The repertoires were released in a freely available public database intended as a resource for research on the immune response to SARS-CoV-2. Samples were obtained from the ongoing ImmuneRACE study (first 160 participants) and from roughly 1,300 subjects provided by 6 global collaborators. Sample metadata almost always included a de-identified subject ID, COVID-19 status, age in years and sex. Where available, HLA class I and class II types were obtained from metadata supplied by the sample provider rather than from assay-based typing.

Participants in the prospective study were aged about 18 to 95 years, lived in about two dozen United States geographic areas, and enrolled through a virtual design. Cohort assignment in the prospective study relied on participant-reported clinical history from a screening survey and a study questionnaire. Recovered participants in ImmuneRACE Cohort 3 were defined as having two consecutive negative NP/OP PCR tests, clearance from a healthcare professional, or resolution of symptoms. In the prospective study, whole blood, serum and a nasopharyngeal or oropharyngeal swab were collected from each participant by mobile phlebotomists. Participants in the prospective study had the option to provide additional blood draws and questionnaires over a roughly 2-month period. Blood samples from the prospective study were shipped frozen or at room temperature prior to DNA extraction. TCRbeta CDR3 regions were amplified from genomic DNA by means of the immunoSEQ Assay, a bias-controlled multiplex PCR. In the paper's pipeline: The number of nucleated cells in each sample was estimated from the amplification of reference gene primers within the assay. To quantify the absolute abundance of each unique TCRbeta CDR3 rearrangement, sequence reads were collapsed and filtered. For each sample, productive Simpson clonality was calculated by taking the square root of Simpson's diversity index across productive rearrangements. In its TCRdb copy, this immuneACCESS table keeps in-frame sequences only and misses some clones. Where compared with another copy, unresolved V genes explain less than half of these, and the others have no known cause. From that table come the V and J calls and clone size; the DNA was used to work out D and trimming. Recorded for this sample are hundreds of thousands of clones; around 91% of them occurred a single time. The ten largest account for around 1% of the sample.

What the authors observed across the whole study: The amount of clinical and demographic metadata varied by source and participant and was provided uncurated.

Worth noting for this clone: The antigen it binds to is not known. The record has no base qualities; no much larger clone is one base away.

The germline V gene sets CDR1 to SGHVS and CDR2 to FNYEAQ. Trimming at the junction amounts to 5 bases on V and 2 bases on J, and the germline ends lie 16 bases apart. The CDR3 goes from the cysteine to the phenylalanine over 17 residues. Just the 51-base CDR3 DNA is kept, in frame starting at base 1. The chain is made from TRBV7-6 and TRBJ2-6; a weak D assignment points to TRBD1 (6 bases agree). The sequenced sample consisted of PBMCs or T cells enriched from blood (not recorded which). The receptor was derived from a young man who had recovered from COVID-19. The CDR3 here reads CASSRPMDSTGANVLTF. The DNA sequence follows: TGTGCCAGCAGCAGGCCGATGGACAGTACTGGGGCCAACGTCCTGACTTTC. Full variable domain (CDR3 extended with the reference TRBV7-6 and TRBJ2-6 proteins): GAGVSQSPRYKVTKRGQDVALRCDPISGHVSLYWYRQALGQGPEFLTYFNYEAQQDKSGLPNDRFSAERPEGSISTLTIQRTEQRDSAMYRCASSRPMDSTGANVLTFGAGSRLTVL.